This TCR beta chain came from a study of OX40 agonist ivuxolimab in advanced cancers. For the study at large: Ivuxolimab, an agonist antibody against OX40 (CD134), was given to patients. Dose-escalation cases comprised hepatocellular carcinoma, melanoma, renal cell or head and neck cancer.

Autoimmune disease history or systemic immunosuppression disqualified patients. Here immunoSEQ multiplex PCR was the method, and the copy in TCRdb shows in-frame clones only, minus some. Among about 22,000 clones listed, around nine tenths were seen once. The CDR3 extends over 14 amino acids. Germline V gene lookup returns CDR1 SGHNT and CDR2 YYREEE (reference sequence). The J segment lost 2 bases and the V segment lost 7 bases, leaving 4 bases of the junction unmatched. This specimen was CD4+ or CD8+ T cells sorted from blood, taken in a trial of the OX40 agonist ivuxolimab. This TCR was sampled from an adult with an advanced solid tumor such as melanoma, head and neck, liver or kidney cancer. The V gene is TRBV5-4, the J gene TRBJ2-2, with 8 bases fitting TRBD2. CDR3 sequence: CASPGLGNTGELFF. In DNA form, the CDR3 reads TGTGCCAGCCCGGGACTAGGAAACACCGGGGAGCTGTTTTTT.